A single T cell receptor (beta chain) is shown here with its context. Amplification used 60 Vbeta primers and 13 Jbeta primers. Some clones are missing from TCRdb's copy, which holds only in-frame ones; the method was immunoSEQ multiplex PCR. The profile shows 90,000 to 120,000 clones, about three quarters of them singletons. The data stem from a study of cytomegalovirus exposure and HLA in healthy donors. Study overall: Roughly four fifths of roughly 430 genotyped donors fell in the Caucasian-associated ancestry cluster.

The sequencing sample was made of PBMCs. This clonotype was obtained from a man in his sixties in good health and CMV-seropositive.

The CDR3 bases are TGTGCCAGCTCACCACTGGCGGGGGGACTCACAGATACGCAGTATTTT. Translation: CASSPLAGGLTDTQYF. The chain has TRBV18 and TRBJ2-3; 8 bases map to TRBD2. The CDR3 is 16 amino acids. V was pared by 1 base and J by 2 bases, with 5 bases of the junction left unmatched. The germline gives CDR1 KGHSH, CDR2 LQKENI.